There are many counts of the clone carrying this TCR beta chain. The V gene lost 7 bases and the J gene lost 5 bases, with 8 bases spanning the gap. The CDR3 consists of 11 residues. Per germline, CDR1 LGHDT and CDR2 YNNKEL (reference sequence). The hyperthyroidism was newly diagnosed and had lasted under 2 months; the patients were aged 18 to 65. The PBMCs were sourced from fresh peripheral blood (about 10 ml). The data belong to a study of T cells in Graves' hyperthyroidism and ophthalmopathy. Using RNA transcripts as the source, TCR beta CDR3 regions were amplified. Researchers ran a first-round RT-PCR on the TCR CDR3 using the HTBI primer set. TCRdb re-analysed the multiplex PCR reads in MiXCR, keeping a single row per CDR3 protein. The data show roughly 290,000 distinct CDR3 sequences, roughly 13% seen once.

This TCR was sampled from a woman between 40 and 55 years old with Graves' hyperthyroidism. The sequenced material came from blood. The chain joins TRBV3-1 to TRBJ1-1; perhaps TRBD1 as D (6 bases). The CDR3 DNA reads as TGTGCCAGCACGAGGGGGACTGAAGCTTTCTTT. This encodes CASTRGTEAFF.